This T cell receptor beta chain was observed in a study of neurological immune-mediated disorders. Trimming removed 0 bases from V and 0 bases from J; junction bases left unmatched: 10. CDR1 MNHEY and CDR2 SVGAGI come from the germline V gene. The CDR3 totals 18 residues. TCRdb ran MiXCR on the 5' RACE reads and lists one entry per CDR3 protein. The sample records under 50,000 distinct CDR3 sequences, about 23% being singletons. This clonotype was picked up many times. Sequenced sample: PBMCs. This chain joins TRBV6-5 and TRBJ1-2; 7 positions agree with TRBD1. The receptor's source is a woman aged 70-85 years in good health. CDR3 sequence (DNA): TGTGCCAGCAGTTACTCATCGGGGGCAGGGACAGCTAACTATGGCTACACCTTC. As protein: CASSYSSGAGTANYGYTF.